The 26 T cell receptor beta chains below come from one sample, sequenced in a study of blood T cell repertoires in COVID-19. Clones were read by immunoSEQ multiplex PCR, and TCRdb kept only the in-frame ones, dropping some. The sample comprises 250,000 to 350,000 clones, 90% of which are singletons, and about 1.7% rests with the top ten. Material for sequencing was PBMCs or T cells enriched from blood (not recorded which). These receptors originate from a woman aged 18-35 years with acute COVID-19.

This chain links TRBV7-9 with TRBJ2-1; 11 positions match TRBD2. From germline, CDR1 is SEHNR and CDR2 FQNEAQ (reference sequence). The CDR3 has 17 residues. The V gene end was trimmed by 3 bases and the J gene end by 7 bases; junction bases not matched to a gene: 11. The CDR3 DNA is TGTGCCAGCAGCTTGTGGACTAGCGGGCCTATGGGTAATGAGCAGTTCTTC. Encoded protein: CASSLWTSGPMGNEQFF.

The chain links TRBV5-1 to TRBJ2-5; no reliable D call. The CDR3 is 14 residues long. CDR1 and CDR2 (germline): SGHRS, YFSETQ. Between the trimmed V and J ends, which lost 3 bases and 5 bases, there was a span of 14 bases. The CDR3 region is CASSSVRVEETQYF. DNA for the CDR3: TGCGCCAGCAGCTCGGTAAGAGTCGAGGAGACCCAGTACTTC. Drawing the rest from reference TRBV5-1 and TRBJ2-5, the complete variable domain is KAGVTQTPRYLIKTRGQQVTLSCSPISGHRSVSWYQQTPGQGLQFLFEYFSETQRNKGNFPGRFSGRQFSNSRSEMNVSTLELGDSALYLCASSSVRVEETQYFGPGTRLLVL.

CDR3 region: CASSPDRGLHDTEAFF. CDR3 nucleotide sequence: TGTGCCAGCTCACCGGACAGGGGGCTACATGACACTGAAGCTTTCTTT. The chain recombines TRBV18 with TRBJ1-1, with 11 bases matching TRBD1. V was pared by 3 bases and J by 3 bases, with 6 bases of the junction left unmatched. Germline CDR1 KGHSH, CDR2 LQKENI. This CDR3 has 16 amino acids.

The V and J genes are TRBV27 and TRBJ1-5; perhaps TRBD1 as D (6 bases). With 3 bases removed from V and 2 bases from J, the gap between germline ends came to 17 bases. The germline CDR1 and CDR2 sequences are MNHEY and SMNVEV (reference sequence). The CDR3 is made up of 17 amino acids. The CDR3, as DNA: TGTGCCAGCAGTTTTTCGGCGACAGGTCCGGGCAATCAGCCCCAGCATTTT. This encodes CASSFSATGPGNQPQHF.

The chain links TRBV3-1 (or the pseudogene TRBV3-2) to TRBJ1-2, with 7 bases that match TRBD1. The CDR3 spans 15 residues. The germline CDR1 and CDR2 sequences are LGHDT and YNNKEL (reference sequence). V lost 5 bases to trimming and J lost 4 bases; unmatched junction nucleotides: 10. CDR3 coding DNA: TGTGCCAGCAGCGCGCGGACAGGAGGGGTCTATGGCTACACCTTC. Protein sequence: CASSARTGGVYGYTF.

This clone is a singleton in its sample. The V call is TRBV30, the J call TRBJ2-5, with 7 bases identical to TRBD2. Trimming at V came to 0 bases and at J to 4 bases, leaving 5 bases not matched to a gene. The CDR3 loop spans 14 amino acids. The V gene's germline CDR1 is GTSNPN and CDR2 SVGIG (reference sequence). For the CDR3, the DNA is TGTGCCTGGAGTGTTGGCGGGAGCCTAGAGACCCAGTACTTC. Its protein product is CAWSVGGSLETQYF.

Regarding this clone: In the same sample, other DNA sequences code for this CDR3. CDR3 in DNA: TGTGCCAGCAGCCCCGGGACAGCCATCTACGAGCAGTACTTC. Protein: CASSPGTAIYEQYF. V gene TRBV27 combines with J gene TRBJ2-7; 7 bases match TRBD1. CDR1 and CDR2 from the germline V gene are MNHEY and SMNVEV (reference sequence). The CDR3 totals 14 residues. J lost 3 bases, V lost 6 bases, and 8 bases had no gene match.

The chain combines TRBV7-2 with TRBJ2-3, with a tentative D call TRBD2 (6 bases). Trimming removed 4 bases from V and 2 bases from J, with 13 bases in between. The CDR3 is made up of 15 amino acids. In germline, CDR1 is SGHTA, CDR2 FQGNSA. The CDR3 bases are TGTGCCAGCAGCTGGCGGGACTTTGACACAGATACGCAGTATTTT. This sequence encodes CASSWRDFDTDTQYF.

The chain is built from TRBV19 and TRBJ2-1; tentatively, D is TRBD2 (6 bases). This CDR3 is built from 16 residues. Germline V gives CDR1 LNHDA, CDR2 SQIVND (reference sequence). The V gene lost 1 base and the J gene lost 2 bases, with 12 bases spanning the gap. In DNA, the CDR3 is TGTGCCAGTAGTATAGCTTCGGGAGAGGCCTACAATGAGCAGTTCTTC. Encoded protein: CASSIASGEAYNEQFF. Full variable domain (remainder filled in from reference TRBV19 and TRBJ2-1): DGGITQSPKYLFRKEGQNVTLSCEQNLNHDAMYWYRQDPGQGLRLIYYSQIVNDFQKGDIAEGYSVSREKKESFPLTVTSAQKNPTAFYLCASSIASGEAYNEQFFGPGTRLTVL.

This chain connects TRBV19 to TRBJ2-7; no definite D call. Germline V gene sequence: CDR1 LNHDA, CDR2 SQIVND (reference sequence). With 6 bases removed from V and 1 base from J, the gap between germline ends came to 10 bases. The CDR3 covers 13 residues. The CDR3: CASSRTTSYEQYF. The DNA for the CDR3 is TGTGCCAGTAGCCGCACGACTTCCTACGAGCAGTACTTC.

In this sample, this clone turned up once. The rearrangement uses TRBV5-4 and TRBJ2-1; D is perhaps TRBD2 (6 bases). CDR1 is SGHNT and CDR2 is YYREEE in the germline V gene (reference sequence). The CDR3 consists of 15 residues. V was cut by 0 bases and J by 5 bases, with 12 bases left in between. CDR3: CASSLGGSGHNEQFF. The CDR3, as DNA: TGTGCCAGCAGCTTGGGGGGTAGCGGCCACAATGAGCAGTTCTTC.

The genes are TRBV12-3 or TRBV12-4 and TRBJ2-7; 8 bases agree with TRBD2. This CDR3 region has 13 residues. Unmatched junction bases numbered 9, after V lost 8 bases and J lost 6 bases. The CDR3 is CASPGSGSGEQYF. In nucleotides, the CDR3 is TGTGCCAGCCCTGGGAGCGGGAGCGGCGAGCAGTACTTC.

The chain couples TRBV7-8 to TRBJ1-1, with D tentatively TRBD1 (5 bases). V was shortened by 2 bases and J by 4 bases, with 11 bases between the two germline ends. The CDR3 runs to 14 residues. CDR1 and CDR2 from the germline V gene are SGHVS and FQNEAQ. The CDR3 is CASSLPYGGTEAFF. In DNA, the CDR3 is TGTGCCAGCAGCTTACCCTACGGGGGCACTGAAGCTTTCTTT.

This chain joins TRBV4-1 and TRBJ1-2; maybe TRBD1 (5 bases). This CDR3 spans 13 amino acids. The germline V gene encodes CDR1 MGHRA and CDR2 YSYEKL. The V end was cut by 3 bases, the J end by 8 bases, with 13 bases between. The CDR3: CASSHPGQEGYTF. The CDR3 DNA sequence: TGCGCCAGCAGCCATCCAGGGCAGGAAGGCTACACCTTC.

This chain links TRBV18 with TRBJ2-7, with 9 bases fitting TRBD1. V shed 2 bases and J 5 bases; nucleotides not matched to a gene: 7. CDR3 length equals 15 residues. The V gene's germline CDR1 is KGHSH and CDR2 LQKENI. CDR3 sequence: CASSPGGTGRDEQYF. DNA for the CDR3: TGTGCCAGCTCACCAGGAGGGACAGGGCGCGACGAGCAGTACTTC.

This clone has more than one count but fewer than ten. The rearrangement links TRBV29-1 to TRBJ2-7, with no clear D. CDR3 length: 13 amino acids. V was pared by 2 bases and J by 2 bases, with 10 bases between. Germline CDR1 reads SQVTM; CDR2 reads ANQGSEA. The CDR3 DNA follows: TGCAGCGTTGAATATGGCCTAGCCTACGAGCAGTACTTC. It is translated as CSVEYGLAYEQYF.

The chain links TRBV2 to TRBJ2-3, with TRBD2 as a possible D gene (6 bases). Germline CDR1 reads SNHLY; CDR2 reads FYNNEI. Trimming took 7 bases from V and 5 from J, leaving 16 bases between them. This CDR3 spans 14 amino acids. The CDR3, as DNA: TGTGCCAGCAACCTGGCTAGCGCGGAAGATACGCAGTATTTT. It is translated as CASNLASAEDTQYF.

The chain carries TRBV11-3 and TRBJ2-2, with D tentatively TRBD2 (7 bases). V was pared by 5 bases and J by 1 base, with 26 bases between. In germline, CDR1 is SGHNT, CDR2 YENEEA. This CDR3 spans 20 amino acids. In nucleotides, the CDR3 is TGTGCCAGCAGCCCACAGGGCCCACTCACCTTAGCGGGGAACACCGGGGAGCTGTTTTTT. Translation: CASSPQGPLTLAGNTGELFF.

This chain links TRBV6-2 or TRBV6-3 with TRBJ2-3; 8 bases are shared with TRBD1. The CDR3 covers 14 residues. From germline, CDR1 is MNHEY and CDR2 SVGEGT. The ends lost 6 bases at V and 5 bases at J; junction bases unmatched: 7. The CDR3 is CASSPDRARDTQYF. The DNA for the CDR3 is TGTGCCAGCAGCCCGGACAGGGCCAGAGATACGCAGTATTTT.

V is TRBV5-4 and J is TRBJ2-1; 10 nucleotides align to TRBD1. CDR1 and CDR2 (germline): SGHNT, YYREEE (reference sequence). The CDR3 has 16 residues. Trimming took 5 bases from V and 5 from J; bases not matched to a gene: 10. CDR3 DNA: TGTGCCAGCAGACCGGGACAGGGGTACTTAAACAATGAGCAGTTCTTC. Translating it yields CASRPGQGYLNNEQFF.

The CDR3 sequence: CASSYRVRSTEQYF. In DNA, the CDR3 is TGTGCCAGCAGTTACCGGGTGAGGAGCACTGAGCAGTACTTC. The genes are TRBV5-8 and TRBJ2-7, with D uncertain. Germline lookup yields CDR1 SGHTS and CDR2 YDEGEE. This CDR3 is 14 amino acids long. Trimming pared 5 bases from V and 7 bases from J, leaving 19 bases between.

This rearrangement joins TRBV7-6 to TRBJ2-7, with 7 bases matching TRBD2. This CDR3 is built from 15 residues. CDR1 SGHVS and CDR2 FNYEAQ come from the germline V gene. The J segment lost 2 bases and the V segment lost 1 base, leaving 5 bases of the junction unmatched. The CDR3 sequence: CASSLGTRGAYEQYF. The CDR3 DNA sequence: TGTGCCAGCAGCTTAGGGACTAGAGGCGCCTACGAGCAGTACTTC.

The rearrangement uses TRBV5-6 and TRBJ1-2; D gene uncertain. CDR3 length equals 15 residues. CDR1 is SGHDT, CDR2 YYEEEE, per germline. The V gene lost 0 bases and the J gene lost 7 bases, with 16 bases spanning the gap. The CDR3 DNA reads TGTGCCAGCAGCTTGGCCGGGAGGGCCTGGGCTGGCTACACCTTC. Translating it yields CASSLAGRAWAGYTF.

The V call is TRBV9, the J call TRBJ1-6; the match to TRBD1 covers 8 bases. CDR1 SGDLS and CDR2 YYNGEE come from the germline V gene. CDR3 size: 14 residues. V lost 3 bases and J lost 9; bases outside the gene matches: 5. In DNA, the CDR3 is TGTGCCAGCAGCGCGACAGGGGAGGGTTCACCCCTCCACTTT. It is translated as CASSATGEGSPLHF.

The chain employs TRBV7-9 and TRBJ1-2; D is ambiguous. Trimming removed 1 base at V and 8 bases at J, with 14 bases between. The CDR3 sequence is 14 residues long. CDR1 and CDR2 (germline): SEHNR, FQNEAQ (reference sequence). Written as DNA, the CDR3 is TGTGCCAGCAGCTTAGGATCGGGAAGGACCGGCTACACCTTC. Residues: CASSLGSGRTGYTF.

The rearrangement links TRBV2 to TRBJ2-5; D perhaps matches TRBD2 (6 bases). The CDR3 sequence is 14 residues long. Per the germline V gene, CDR1 is SNHLY and CDR2 is FYNNEI. V lost 3 bases to trimming and J lost 3 bases, with 11 bases between them. The CDR3 DNA reads TGTGCCAGCAGTGAGGGAGGAGGGGAAGAGACCCAGTACTTC. Residues: CASSEGGGEETQYF. The whole variable domain, filled in from reference TRBV2 and TRBJ2-5, reads EPEVTQTPSHQVTQMGQEVILRCVPISNHLYFYWYRQILGQKVEFLVSFYNNEISEKSEIFDDQFSVERPDGSNFTLKIRSTKLEDSAMYFCASSEGGGEETQYFGPGTRLLVL.